This paragraph covers one TCR beta chain sequence. The antigen it recognizes is unknown. The record has no base qualities; no much larger clone is one base away. The sample belongs to a study of cytomegalovirus exposure and HLA in healthy donors (dated by TCRdb to 2016 to 2017). Background on the whole study: An earlier analysis of 587 of the donors reported roughly 300 Gb of sequence data and 95 million to 140 million unique TCR beta sequences obtained from around 190 million T cells. Both class I and class II loci were covered by HLA typing, at four-digit resolution. Among about 370 genotyped donors of the cohort, an average of roughly 230,000 unique TCR beta nucleotide sequences was sequenced per donor, of which roughly 17% were non-productive. Donor age, sex, ethnicity and CMV serostatus were compiled together with the repertoire data. A handful of DR-DQ haplotypes were handled as single units for association and clustering because linkage in the cohort was strong. A later analysis re-analyzed previously published TCR beta repertoires from several hundred donors and added high-resolution HLA genotyping to study TCR occurrence patterns. The genetic ancestry cluster associated with self-reported Caucasian donors included 81% of the 300 to 450 genotyped donors. To predict cytomegalovirus infection status, the study combined high-throughput TCR immunosequencing, statistical association of individual TCRs with disease status, and machine learning. In a later genetic analysis, genome-wide SNP genotypes for about 65% of the roughly 670 donors were used, and that subset was treated as a discovery cohort. Along with the approximately 650-subject first cohort, a separate validation cohort of more than 90 different subjects was used. The study used immunosequencing to profile the T cell repertoires of hundreds of subjects and linked those repertoires to cytomegalovirus serostatus. Every repertoire in the discovery cohort had been generated on one and the same sequencing platform. An early release that covered some 640 HLA-typed donors contained approximately 300 gigabases of sequencing data and about 84 million unique TCR sequences. Typing coverage differed by locus: A, B, C, DRB1 and DQB1 were typed in roughly 629-630 donors, DQA1 in 522, DPA1 in around 600, and DPB1 in 450 to 490. To decide whether each TCR beta V gene segment behaved as functional or pseudogenic, an earlier analysis of fewer than 750 of the donors relied on high-throughput TCR beta sequencing. In the later analysis, no new phenotypic data were used to find candidate immune exposures; instead, reliance was placed on TCR beta sequences and their occurrence across donors. The study aimed to test whether signatures of past pathogen exposure could be identified by cataloging public T cell receptors. The full study reports these points: Across donors, most TCR sequences were observed very rarely, whereas some public TCRs were present in many individuals. Because counts were too low, 15 to 20 rarely observed V segments, including chromosome 9 orphons, were left out of the earlier analysis of over 550 of the donors. Linkage disequilibrium might explain the correlated functional status among segregating V segments, but an unknown experimental factor could not be ruled out. The classifier was reported to diagnose cytomegalovirus status with high specificity and sensitivity in both the original and validation cohorts. The study listed 150 to 200 TCR beta chains as associated with cytomegalovirus. Immune exposure information for the cohort was limited to CMV serostatus. An association between a missense DCLRE1C variant and V-gene and J-gene trimming of TCR beta chains was found in a later genetic analysis and replicated in an independent cohort. A later analysis associated some 17,000 TCR beta sequences with specific HLA alleles at a false discovery rate of 0.05. In a later analysis, HLA-associated TCR beta chains were found to be more clonally expanded and to have lower generation probabilities than equally common non-associated chains. According to a later analysis, parvovirus B19, influenza, CMV and Epstein-Barr virus appeared linked to several top co-occurrence clusters. A group of highly shared sequence variants was considered likely to be a technical artifact of the sequencing pipeline. In a later analysis, the rate of TCR association differed among HLA loci, with DRB1 alleles having the most associated TCRs and HLA-C alleles having the fewest. Because HLA typing was missing for some donors at each locus, association tests included only the typed subset. In vitro tests confirmed that a few of the cytomegalovirus-associated TCR beta chains recognize cytomegalovirus antigens. This cohort had only TCR beta chains sequenced, and the lack of alpha or paired-chain data limited which features could be detected. A later analysis found that most CMV-associated TCR beta chains appeared HLA-restricted, with HLA associations seemingly driven largely by CMV exposure. The 87-base-pair reads could not distinguish some IMGT-functional V segments, including TRBV6-2 and TRBV6-3, so those segments were excluded. An earlier analysis of approximately 530 of the donors showed that most TCR beta V segments appeared in productive rearrangements either about 87% or about 30% of the time, which broadly matched IMGT annotations. A further reported finding was that TCR beta sequences accurately predicted the HLA-A and HLA-B alleles for most subjects in the first cohort. When HLA alleles, especially DR and DQ, strongly co-occurred, TCR associations were difficult to assign to individual alleles. The authors suggested that the approach could potentially be extended to other disease states and immunological phenotypes. A later genetic analysis reported fewer N-insertions in productive TCRs among donors in an Asian-associated ancestry cluster than the roughly 620-donor mean. Presence/absence analyses assumed roughly uniform sequencing depth across donors, an assumption that may not hold.

The cohort was made up of roughly 670 healthy bone marrow donors. All cohort members were sampled while nominally healthy, although unrecorded immune exposures were likely present. The donor tested CMV seropositive, placing the donor among the 289 seropositive members of the cohort. Every donor gave a peripheral blood sample, and the peripheral blood mononuclear cells from that sample were used for TCR beta sequencing. Genomic DNA extraction from the blood cell samples was performed with the Qiagen DNeasy Blood Extraction Kit. The library relied on the immunoSEQ multiplex PCR assay. For the multiplex PCR, a mixture combining 60 forward primers for TCR Vbeta segments and 13 reverse primers for TCR Jbeta segments was used. The CDR3 region of rearranged TCR beta genes was amplified from genomic DNA with a multiplex PCR assay. The amplified TCR beta libraries were sequenced on the Illumina HiSeq System as 87-base-pair reads. Per the authors' processing: A later analysis tallied approximately 87 million unique TCR beta chains across the 640 or so repertoires, and some 10 million of those chains were shared by two or more donors. A nearest-neighbor algorithm error-corrected the raw reads and collapsed the reads into unique sequences, merging closely related sequences to remove PCR and sequencing errors. V, D and J gene segments were assigned by aligning CDR3 sequences to IMGT reference sequences. For a sequence to be retained, a match of at least six nucleotides was required to both a V gene segment and a J gene segment. Rearrangements were called productive when the CDR3 lacked stop codons and stayed in frame with V and J; all others were non-productive. Following IMGT convention, CDR3 was defined as the stretch from the second conserved V-encoded cysteine to the conserved J-encoded phenylalanine. In an earlier analysis of around 640 of the donors, sequences lacking an unambiguous match to a single V gene segment were excluded. An earlier analysis of a few hundred of the donors called V segments functional above 56.7% productive rearrangements and segregating when the between-donor standard deviation exceeded 5%. A statistical classification framework was built to diagnose cytomegalovirus status from the catalog of TCR beta chain sequences. V and J gene assignment, in a later analysis, came from comparing TCR nucleotide sequences with IMGT/GENE-DB human TR gene sequences. The TCRdist pipeline was used in a later analysis to assign CDR3 sequences and most-parsimonious VDJ recombination scenarios. In a later analysis, each TCR beta chain was defined by its CDR3 amino acid sequence together with its V-gene family, and reads without a unique V-gene family were excluded. As a way to deal with suspected cross-contamination and a sequencing artifact, a later analysis dropped approximately 590 nucleotide sequences that were highly shared and had low generation probability. In a later analysis, a clonal expansion index for each public chain was calculated from normalized within-repertoire ranks of inferred template counts. Generation probabilities in a later analysis came from a VDJ recombination model fitted to out-of-frame rearrangements, and those results were checked against IGoR. A later analysis scored TCR-TCR, TCR-HLA and TCR-CMV co-occurrence with hypergeometric tests, applying a repertoire-size bias correction to TCR pairs. In a later analysis, false discovery rates were estimated by permuting HLA or CMV assignments 20 times. A later analysis grouped co-occurring TCRs with DBSCAN, adding TCRdist sequence similarity when clustering within HLA-allele-positive subsets. Repertoires with fewer than 30,000 or more than 120,000 public chains were left out of co-occurrence clustering, as were four to six repertoires with anomalous nucleotide sharing. TCRdb carries this immuneACCESS record with in-frame sequences only. Its versions omit some clonotypes, under half of them owing to an unresolved V gene in the studies checked, with the rest unexplained. Clone size and V and J calls were adopted from that table, with D and trimming inferred from the DNA. Across this sample there are approximately 81,000 clones, with roughly 70% seen only once. The ten largest make up 7.5% to 9.5% of the sample.

V lost 1 base and J lost 1 base; the stretch between them is 15 bases long. From its cysteine to its phenylalanine, the CDR3 spans 17 amino acids. Kept here is only the CDR3 DNA, which spans 51 bases and is read in frame from base 1. CDR1 and CDR2, per the germline V gene (reference sequence), are SEHNR and FQNEAQ. In this chain, TRBV7-9 is recombined with TRBJ2-3; possibly the D gene is TRBD2, per 6 matching bases. What was sequenced was PBMCs. The receptor was isolated from a man aged 40-49 years in good health and CMV-seropositive. Here the CDR3 is given as CASSLVLGGAGTDTQYF. Here is the DNA: TGTGCCAGCAGCTTAGTACTTGGCGGGGCGGGCACAGATACGCAGTATTTT.